This T cell receptor (beta chain) appears in the sequencing data of a study of response to subunit inactivated influenza vaccine. Germline CDR1 DFQATT, CDR2 SNEGSKA (reference sequence). CDR3 length equals 14 residues. V gave up 6 bases and J gave up 7 bases; unmatched junction bases: 7. TCRdb reprocessed the RT-PCR reads with MiXCR, giving one entry per CDR3 protein. The table lists about 540,000 distinct CDR3 sequences, under 30% of them singletons. The same sample was also used in a study of T cells expressing NK-cell markers. From that study: Beta-chain TCR cDNA was generated via 5'RACE template switching with UMIs.

The sequence was collected from a man aged 45 to 65 who received an inactivated influenza vaccine. This material consisted of CD4+ T cells sorted from PBMCs, taken 12 days after vaccination. The J gene is TRBJ2-1, the V gene TRBV20-1; TRBD2 aligns across 12 bases. The CDR3 reads CSARLAGVRNEQFF. As DNA, the CDR3 is TGCAGTGCCAGACTAGCGGGAGTAAGAAATGAGCAGTTCTTC.